Presented here are 15 T cell receptor beta chains from one specimen sequenced in a study of blood T cells in healthy people across ages. A second PCR, run for about 7 to 11 cycles, used a sample-barcoded 5' primer plus a J-beta primer mix. TCRdb redid the calling of the 5' RACE reads with MiXCR, one entry per CDR3 protein. The table shows 1 million or so distinct CDR3 sequences, with around 27% occurring only once. These data are also associated with another study on T cells of mothers and their children.

Sequences were obtained from blood. These receptors were collected from a girl aged 2 to 10 in good health.

The rearrangement joins TRBV29-1 to TRBJ2-1, with D uncertain. The CDR3 runs to 14 residues. The V gene lost 6 bases and the J gene lost 0 bases, with 12 bases spanning the gap. Germline V gives CDR1 SQVTM, CDR2 ANQGSEA. The CDR3, as DNA: TGCAGCGTCATGCAGACTCCCTCCTACAATGAGCAGTTCTTC. Translated, it gives CSVMQTPSYNEQFF.

V usage is TRBV9 and J usage is TRBJ1-2; 10 positions agree with TRBD1. J gave up 7 bases and V 2 bases, and 5 bases lay outside the gene matches. This CDR3 comprises 14 residues. Germline assignment: CDR1 SGDLS and CDR2 YYNGEE. DNA for the CDR3: TGTGCCAGCAGCGTGAGACAGGGGGCGCCTGGCTACACCTTC. Its translation: CASSVRQGAPGYTF.

This clonotype appeared a few times. This chain links TRBV5-5 with TRBJ1-2, with D maybe TRBD1 (5 bases). V lost 2 bases and J lost 8, with 19 bases in between. Per germline, CDR1 SGHKS and CDR2 YYEKEE (reference sequence). The CDR3 covers 15 residues. The CDR3 DNA reads as TGTGCCAGCAGCTTCTCCCCGGGGACTATAGGCGGCTACACCTTC. This encodes CASSFSPGTIGGYTF.

The rearrangement uses TRBV6-6 and TRBJ1-1, with TRBD1 as a possible D gene (5 bases). V was cut by 6 bases and J by 1 base, with 12 bases left in between. This CDR3 is 14 amino acids long. Germline V gives CDR1 MNHNY, CDR2 SVGAGI (reference sequence). Here the CDR3 DNA reads TGTGCCAGCAGGGAGGGTGGGGGGAACACTGAAGCTTTCTTT. It translates to CASREGGGNTEAFF.

The chain has TRBV7-3 and TRBJ2-6; D perhaps matches TRBD1 (5 bases). The V and J ends lost 7 bases and 4 bases respectively, with 11 bases between them. CDR1 and CDR2 from the germline V gene are SGHTA and FQGTGA. This CDR3 contains 14 residues. CDR3 protein: CASTYRPGANVLTF. CDR3 sequence (DNA): TGTGCCAGCACTTACAGGCCCGGGGCCAACGTCCTGACTTTC.

Notes on this clonotype: This likely comes from a read error, as the CDR3 has no conserved phenylalanine or tryptophan at its end. It is unclear where the CDR3 begins or ends on the DNA, so no DNA is shown, and the CDR3 is as TCRdb lists it. J is TRBJ2-1 and V is TRBV20-1. The CDR3 is made up of 11 amino acids, end residues included. CDR1 is DFQATT and CDR2 is SNEGSKA in the germline V gene (reference sequence). This chain's CDR3 is CSAIPSGVVSL.

This clonotype was seen only a few times. This chain links TRBV4-2 with TRBJ2-7; 10 nucleotides agree with TRBD2. This CDR3 contains 17 residues. J was trimmed by 3 bases and V by 4 bases; bases with no gene match: 12. Germline V gene data show CDR1 as LGHNA and CDR2 as YNFKEQ. In nucleotides, the CDR3 is TGTGCCAGCAGCCTTGCGTTTGGAGGGACTAGCGACTACGAGCAGTACTTC. Its translation: CASSLAFGGTSDYEQYF.

This clonotype was found many times. A junction end diverges from the germline sequence, so it may reflect a read error. The chain combines TRBV27 with TRBJ1-1, with D maybe TRBD1 (5 bases). Germline-derived CDR1 and CDR2 are MNHEY and SMNVEV (reference sequence). This CDR3 is built from 14 residues. CDR3 sequence reads: CASSLGGANTEAFF. CDR3 in DNA: TGCGCCAGCAGCTTGGGGGGAGCGAACACTGAAGCTTTCTTT.

This clonotype came up a few times. This chain connects TRBV28 to TRBJ1-2; 10 bases map to TRBD1. Germline-derived CDR1 and CDR2 are MDHEN and SYDVKM. Trimming at V came to 8 bases and at J to 4 bases, leaving 4 bases not matched to a gene. This CDR3 contains 13 residues. The CDR3 nucleotides read TGTGCCAGCCGGGACAGGGGTTTCTATGGCTACACCTTC. Amino acids: CASRDRGFYGYTF.

This clonotype was seen a handful of times. The chain couples TRBV15 to TRBJ1-1; D may be TRBD1 (5 bases). Germline CDR1 is LNHNV and CDR2 is YYDKDF (reference sequence). The V end was cut by 0 bases, the J end by 0 bases, with 8 bases between. The CDR3 loop spans 15 amino acids. CDR3 sequence: CATSRDKGLNTEAFF. Written as DNA, the CDR3 is TGTGCCACCAGCAGAGATAAGGGGCTGAACACTGAAGCTTTCTTT.

The gene calls are TRBV3-1 and TRBJ2-7; maybe TRBD2 (5 bases). The length of the CDR3 is 14 residues. V lost 4 bases to trimming and J lost 0 bases, with 10 bases between them. CDR1 and CDR2 from the germline V gene are LGHDT and YNNKEL (reference sequence). CDR3 DNA: TGTGCCAGCAGCCCCGGGATCCGCTCCTACGAGCAGTACTTC. Protein sequence: CASSPGIRSYEQYF.

The chain is built from TRBV14 and TRBJ2-5; D possibly corresponds to TRBD2 (5 bases). The CDR3 consists of 13 residues. With 1 base removed from V and 7 bases from J, the gap between germline ends came to 10 bases. The germline CDR1 and CDR2 sequences are SGHDN and FVKESK. The CDR3: CASSQVVGGTQYF. The DNA for the CDR3 is TGTGCCAGCAGCCAAGTGGTAGGAGGGACCCAGTACTTC.

A few counts support this clonotype. J is TRBJ2-2 and V is TRBV5-1, with 7 bases matching TRBD1. Germline assignment: CDR1 SGHRS and CDR2 YFSETQ. The length of the CDR3 is 14 residues. With V trimmed by 4 bases and J by 4 bases, 4 bases remained unmatched. The CDR3 DNA sequence: TGCGCCAGCAGCCTAGACAGGGCCACCGGGGAGCTGTTTTTT. It encodes CASSLDRATGELFF.

This clonotype has just a few counts. The rearrangement links TRBV28 to TRBJ2-3; 7 bases match TRBD1. The CDR3 length is 15 residues. Germline V gives CDR1 MDHEN, CDR2 SYDVKM. Trimming at V came to 5 bases and at J to 2 bases, leaving 7 bases not matched to a gene. The CDR3 DNA reads as TGTGCCAGCAGTAACCTGGACAGGCTCACAGATACGCAGTATTTT. Protein sequence: CASSNLDRLTDTQYF.

This clonotype came up a few times. The J gene is TRBJ1-1, the V gene TRBV7-9; D is unclear. The length of the CDR3 is 11 residues. V lost 2 bases to trimming and J lost 8 bases, with 6 bases between them. CDR1 and CDR2 from the germline V gene are SEHNR and FQNEAQ (reference sequence). CDR3 sequence (DNA): TGTGCCAGCAGCTTACCCGGGGAAGCTTTCTTT. It translates to CASSLPGEAFF.